This entry describes one T cell receptor (beta chain). Its antigen is unknown. No much larger clone is present one base from it, and per-base qualities are unavailable. Trimming at the junction amounts to 0 bases on V and 8 bases on J, and the germline ends lie 22 bases apart. The germline V gene encodes CDR1 LGHNA and CDR2 YSLEER. From its cysteine to its phenylalanine, the CDR3 spans 17 amino acids. Of the read, only the CDR3 DNA is kept; its 51 bases are in frame from base 1. The data derive from a study of T cell responses to AZD1222 COVID-19 vaccine (dated by TCRdb to the early 2020s). General notes on the study: A total of about 250 trial participants underwent TCR sequencing, of whom about 200 had received two doses of AZD1222 and roughly 26 had received two doses of the MenACWY control vaccine. Trial participants were enrolled by age into 18-55, 56-69 and 70-plus year subgroups, with around 150, 28 and 57 TCR-sequenced participants respectively. General conclusions and limits of the study: Participants were mostly white British, with more females than males. The authors suggested clonal diversity may have been underestimated. In the small 56-69-year group, the increase in depth fell short of significance, most likely because of low power. Conclusions about previously exposed vaccinees are limited, since just five to seven AZD1222 recipients were seropositive for SARS-CoV-2 at baseline. The whole spike protein was spanned by vaccine-associated CD4 TCRs, and dominant responses were seen in regions 160-218 and 743-854. Nearly half of unique spike-specific TCRs reportedly recognized epitopes outside regions mutated in the B.1.351 and B.1.1.7 variants. Because no day 14 peak-response samples were available, repertoires were characterized only after the peak T cell response. After two AZD1222 doses, both the breadth and the depth of spike-specific TCRs were significantly higher than at day 0 and than in MenACWY recipients.

The CDR3 regions of human TCRbeta chains were analyzed by immunosequencing. On the authors' methods: TCRs in the repertoires were compared against a reference library of SARS-CoV-2-specific TCRs that had been generated with the MIRA antigen-specificity platform. Breadth was defined as the fraction of unique TCRs that were SARS-CoV-2-associated. Depth was defined as the fraction of total T cells that were SARS-CoV-2-associated. Each spike-specific TCR was assigned to its reactive spike region and to a CD4 or CD8 class using the MIRA data. Log10-transformed breadth and depth values were compared by one-way ANOVA with Sidak's multiple comparisons tests. The table comes from immuneACCESS by way of TCRdb, which keeps in-frame sequences with V and J called. Part of the clones is missing from these tables; in studies checked, under half for an unresolved V gene and the rest for unknown reasons. The V and J calls and clone size are taken from that table; D and trimming were inferred from the DNA. A total of about 140,000 clones appear in this sample, over 85% of them only once. Approximately 7% of the sample belongs to the ten largest clones.

Reading the label with the study, this specimen's time point is: about 28 days (+/-7) after the second vaccine dose. AZD1222 recipients whose second dose came at about 4 weeks and those whose second dose came at about 12 weeks were combined into one group, since spike-specific TCR depth and breadth did not differ between the two schedules. Vaccinee samples came from UK trials COV001 and COV002, including a single-blind randomized controlled phase 2/3 trial of AZD1222 (ChAdOx1 nCoV-19) in healthy adults. For TCRbeta chain sequencing, PBMC samples were collected from trial participants at day 0 and at day 28 after the second dose.

The V and J segments used are TRBV4-3 and TRBJ1-1; TRBD1 is a possible D gene, resting on 5 matching bases. The origin of this receptor is an adult who received the AZD1222 COVID-19 vaccine. The sample in question was peripheral blood, obtained 28 days after the second AZD1222 dose. The DNA sequence follows: TGCGCCAGCAGCCAAGATCTTTTGACGGACACCGGGACGGAAGCTTTCTTT. It specifies CASSQDLLTDTGTEAFF.